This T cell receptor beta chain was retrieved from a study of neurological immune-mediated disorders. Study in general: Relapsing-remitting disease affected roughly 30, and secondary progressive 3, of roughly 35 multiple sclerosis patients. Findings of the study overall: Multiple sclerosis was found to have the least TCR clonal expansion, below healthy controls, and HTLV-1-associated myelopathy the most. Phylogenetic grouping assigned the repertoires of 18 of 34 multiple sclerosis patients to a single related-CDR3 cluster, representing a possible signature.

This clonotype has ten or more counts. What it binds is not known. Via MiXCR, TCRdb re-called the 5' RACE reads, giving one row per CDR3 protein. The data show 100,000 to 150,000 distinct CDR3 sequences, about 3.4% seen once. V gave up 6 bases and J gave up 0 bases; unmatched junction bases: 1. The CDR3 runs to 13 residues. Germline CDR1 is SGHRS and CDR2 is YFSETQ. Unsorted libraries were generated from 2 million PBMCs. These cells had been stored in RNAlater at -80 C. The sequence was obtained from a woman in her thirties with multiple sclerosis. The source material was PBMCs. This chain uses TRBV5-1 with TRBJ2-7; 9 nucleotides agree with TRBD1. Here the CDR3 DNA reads TGCGCCAGCAACAGGGGGCCCTCCTACGAGCAGTACTTC. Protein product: CASNRGPSYEQYF.